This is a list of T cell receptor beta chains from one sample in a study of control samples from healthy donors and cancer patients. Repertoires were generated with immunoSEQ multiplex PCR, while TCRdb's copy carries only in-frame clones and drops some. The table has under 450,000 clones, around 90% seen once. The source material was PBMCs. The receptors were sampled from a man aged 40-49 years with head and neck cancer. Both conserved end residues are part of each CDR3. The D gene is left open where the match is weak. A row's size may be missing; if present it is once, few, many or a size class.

CASSQDLRGLNGYTF	TGCGCCAGCAGCCAAGATCTCCGGGGGCTTAATGGCTACACCTTC	TRBV4-3	.	.	TRBJ1-2
CASSPTSDLSYNEQFF	TGTGCCAGCAGTCCAACTAGCGACCTTTCCTACAATGAGCAGTTCTTC	TRBV7-3	few	TRBD2	TRBJ2-1
CASSWGTGAYEQYF	TGTGCCAGCAGTTGGGGGACAGGGGCCTACGAGCAGTACTTC	TRBV6-2/TRBV6-3	.	TRBD1	TRBJ2-7
CASSKGTPRGKGTEAFF	TGTGCCAGCAGCAAAGGGACCCCCCGAGGGAAAGGCACTGAAGCTTTCTTT	TRBV21-1	.	.	TRBJ1-1
CASSSGTATYNEQFF	TGCGCCAGCAGTTCCGGGACAGCGACCTACAATGAGCAGTTCTTC	TRBV10-1	.	TRBD1	TRBJ2-1
CASSSLTSGSVDEQFF	TGTGCCAGCAGTTCGCTGACTAGCGGGAGTGTTGATGAGCAGTTCTTC	TRBV27	.	TRBD2	TRBJ2-1
CASSQGNYGYTF	TGTGCCAGCAGCCAGGGTAACTATGGCTACACCTTC	TRBV5-6	once	.	TRBJ1-2
CSVARDQASPLHF	TGCAGCGTGGCCCGGGACCAGGCTTCACCCCTCCACTTT	TRBV29-1	.	.	TRBJ1-6
CASSPFRAGAVNEQFF	TGTGCCAGCAGCCCATTTAGAGCGGGAGCAGTTAATGAGCAGTTCTTC	TRBV6-2/TRBV6-3	.	TRBD2	TRBJ2-1
CAGRGQGDQPQHF	TGCGCCGGCAGGGGACAGGGTGATCAGCCCCAGCATTTT	TRBV4-1	.	TRBD1	TRBJ1-5
CASSLIIGNNEQFF	TGTGCCAGCAGTCTAATCATAGGCAACAATGAGCAGTTCTTC	TRBV27	.	.	TRBJ2-1
CASSLETVNSPLHF	TGTGCCAGCAGCTTAGAGACAGTTAATTCACCCCTCCACTTT	TRBV11-2	once	.	TRBJ1-6
CASSLDPVQGPGNTIYF	TGTGCCAGCAGCTTGGATCCTGTGCAGGGGCCTGGAAACACCATATATTTT	TRBV5-6	.	.	TRBJ1-3
CATSDWSGREQPQHF	TGTGCCACCAGTGATTGGTCAGGCAGGGAACAGCCCCAGCATTTT	TRBV24-1	.	.	TRBJ1-5
CASSGTGKPGANVLTF	TGTGCCAGCAGCGGGACAGGAAAGCCTGGGGCCAACGTCCTGACTTTC	TRBV5-4	.	TRBD1	TRBJ2-6
CASSLEGAEAFF	TGTGCCAGCAGTTTGGAGGGAGCTGAAGCTTTCTTT	TRBV12-3/TRBV12-4	.	.	TRBJ1-1
CASSVSGALPTDTQYF	TGTGCCAGCAGTGTATCAGGGGCGTTGCCCACAGATACGCAGTATTTT	TRBV2	.	.	TRBJ2-3
CASSQFAGGGTGELFF	TGCGCCAGCAGCCAATTTGCGGGAGGAGGCACCGGGGAGCTGTTTTTT	TRBV4-1	.	TRBD2	TRBJ2-2
CASSTVADYNEQFF	TGTGCCAGTAGTACGGTAGCGGACTACAATGAGCAGTTCTTC	TRBV19	.	.	TRBJ2-1
CASSIDSDETQYF	TGTGCCAGTAGTATAGACTCAGATGAGACCCAGTACTTC	TRBV19	.	.	TRBJ2-5
CASPWGNVTEAFF	TGTGCCAGTCCGTGGGGGAATGTCACTGAAGCTTTCTTT	TRBV2	.	.	TRBJ1-1
CATSTNGVNTEAFF	TGTGCCACCAGTACCAACGGTGTGAACACTGAAGCTTTCTTT	TRBV24-1	.	.	TRBJ1-1
CASSRVGSTDTQYF	TGTGCCAGCAGCCGCGTCGGTAGCACAGATACGCAGTATTTT	TRBV14	.	.	TRBJ2-3
CASSFSEYSNQPQHF	TGTGCCAGCAGTTTCTCGGAATATAGCAATCAGCCCCAGCATTTT	TRBV27	.	.	TRBJ1-5
CASSLPRVTQETQYF	TGTGCCAGCAGCTTACCCCGGGTTACTCAAGAGACCCAGTACTTC	TRBV7-9	once	.	TRBJ2-5
CASSAGGQETQYF	TGTGCCAGCAGCGCCGGGGGGCAAGAGACCCAGTACTTC	TRBV9	.	TRBD2	TRBJ2-5
CASSPGGLRSYNEQFF	TGTGCCAGCAGTCCTGGAGGGCTACGGTCCTACAATGAGCAGTTCTTC	TRBV4-2	.	.	TRBJ2-1